This TCR beta chain was observed in a study of T cells in lung cancer brain metastases. Study-level information: Median interval between primary and brain metastasis specimen acquisition was roughly 360 days. Overall study findings and caveats: Brain metastasis T cell infiltration was not adjusted for preoperative corticosteroid effects.

TCRdb's table, derived via immunoSEQ multiplex PCR, lists solely in-frame clones and lacks some. The sample lists fewer than 5,500 clones, approximately 85% occurring once. As concerns this clone: Antigen unknown.

CDR3 size: 9 residues. V is TRBV21-1 and J is TRBJ1-4. TRBV21-1 is listed as a pseudogene. Source material: tumor tissue from the primary lung tumor. This clonotype was sampled from a man aged 45-65 years with non-small cell lung cancer. CDR3 sequence: CAGGEKLFF. CDR3 nucleotide sequence: TGTGCGGGGGGGGAAAAACTGTTTTTT.